What follows are 32 T cell receptor beta chains derived from one specimen sequenced in a study of T cells after yellow fever vaccination. TCRdb redid the calling of the 5' RACE reads with MiXCR, one entry per CDR3 protein. The top ten clones hold roughly 13% of a sample with a few hundred thousand distinct CDR3 sequences, 15% to 20% of them seen once. Sequenced material: PBMCs, taken 15 days after the yellow fever booster vaccination. The receptor set was obtained from a man aged 30 to 39 who received the YFV17D yellow fever vaccine.

In its sample, this clonotype was seen a few times. The chain joins TRBV5-1 to TRBJ2-5; 7 positions match TRBD1. Germline V CDR1 and CDR2: SGHRS, YFSETQ. The CDR3 spans 15 residues. V was pared by 4 bases and J by 1 base, with 7 bases of the junction left unmatched. CDR3 sequence reads: CASSQRGDSQETQYF. The CDR3 DNA reads TGCGCCAGCAGCCAACGAGGGGACAGCCAAGAGACCCAGTACTTC.

This sequence joins TRBV7-6 and TRBJ1-1; TRBD1 matches at 8 bases. The CDR3 contains 15 residues. Germline-derived CDR1 and CDR2 are SGHVS and FNYEAQ. The V gene end was trimmed by 0 bases and the J gene end by 4 bases; junction bases not matched to a gene: 4. CDR3 nucleotides: TGTGCCAGCAGCTTAGCACAGGGGGGAAGCACTGAAGCTTTCTTT. Amino acids: CASSLAQGGSTEAFF. The full variable domain, with the rest looked up from reference TRBV7-6 and TRBJ1-1, is GAGVSQSPRYKVTKRGQDVALRCDPISGHVSLYWYRQALGQGPEFLTYFNYEAQQDKSGLPNDRFSAERPEGSISTLTIQRTEQRDSAMYRCASSLAQGGSTEAFFGQGTRLTVV.

V and J are TRBV7-2 and TRBJ2-1, with TRBD1 as a possible D gene (5 bases). The CDR3 totals 15 residues. The ends were cut back, 5 bases at V and 2 bases at J, with 13 bases in the middle. CDR1 is SGHTA and CDR2 is FQGNSA in the germline V gene. CDR3 nucleotide sequence: TGTGCCAGCAGCCCAAAAGGGGCCCCCTACAATGAGCAGTTCTTC. As protein: CASSPKGAPYNEQFF.

This clonotype has just a few counts. The genes are TRBV7-2 and TRBJ1-3; D is perhaps TRBD1 (6 bases). The CDR3 extends over 17 amino acids. Deletions cut 5 bases from V and 2 bases from J, with 19 bases between. Germline V gene lookup returns CDR1 SGHTA and CDR2 FQGNSA. The DNA for the CDR3 is TGTGCCAGCAGCCGCCAGGGGTCGCAGATTCCTGGAAACACCATATATTTT. It specifies CASSRQGSQIPGNTIYF.

The sample holds a few counts of this clonotype. The chain recombines TRBV28 with TRBJ2-1; D call uncertain. The CDR3 spans 14 residues. Germline V gene lookup returns CDR1 MDHEN and CDR2 SYDVKM. Trimming cost V 7 bases and J 8 bases, with 18 bases left between them. CDR3 in amino acids: CASNIGGRLYEQFF. CDR3 in DNA: TGTGCCAGCAACATCGGCGGACGCCTCTATGAGCAGTTCTTC. The whole variable domain, filled in from reference TRBV28 and TRBJ2-1, reads DVKVTQSSRYLVKRTGEKVFLECVQDMDHENMFWYRQDPGLGLRLIYFSYDVKMKEKGDIPEGYSVSREKKERFSLILESASTNQTSMYLCASNIGGRLYEQFFGPGTRLTVL.

This clonotype was observed at least ten times. V is TRBV9 and J is TRBJ2-1; D is ambiguous. V was pared by 0 bases and J by 6 bases, with 13 bases between. Germline values: CDR1 SGDLS, CDR2 YYNGEE. This CDR3 has 15 amino acids. The CDR3 sequence is CASSVAGDILNEQFF. CDR3 sequence (DNA): TGTGCCAGCAGCGTAGCTGGGGATATCCTCAATGAGCAGTTCTTC.

This clonotype was seen more than once but under ten times. This chain joins TRBV15 and TRBJ1-6; 7 bases are a match to TRBD1. J gave up 9 bases and V 5 bases, and 13 bases lay outside the gene matches. The CDR3 has 16 amino acids. Germline V gene lookup returns CDR1 LNHNV and CDR2 YYDKDF (reference sequence). In DNA, the CDR3 is TGTGCCACCAGCGGGGGGGACAGATTAGGCGGTTCACCCCTCCACTTT. Translation: CATSGGDRLGGSPLHF.

This clonotype showed up just a few times. V and J are TRBV6-4 and TRBJ1-6; D unresolved. The CDR3 runs 14 residues. Trimming removed 4 bases at V and 10 bases at J, with 14 bases between. The germline V gene has CDR1 MRHNA and CDR2 SNTAGT. For the CDR3, the DNA is TGTGCCAGCAGTGCTCAGACGGGATTCTCACCCCTCCACTTT. Protein product: CASSAQTGFSPLHF.

This clonotype was observed many times. This chain connects TRBV12-3 or TRBV12-4 to TRBJ2-7; D gene ambiguous. The V and J ends lost 2 bases and 0 bases respectively, with 5 bases between them. The CDR3 contains 13 residues. In nucleotides, the CDR3 is TGTGCCAGCAGTTTATTGAGCTCCTACGAGCAGTACTTC. The encoded protein is CASSLLSSYEQYF.

This clonotype was recorded at least ten times. The V gene is TRBV5-5, the J gene TRBJ2-1; unclear D gene. From germline, CDR1 is SGHKS and CDR2 YYEKEE (reference sequence). The CDR3 extends over 16 amino acids. The V and J ends lost 4 bases and 0 bases respectively, with 14 bases between them. CDR3 loop: CASSLQQSSSYNEQFF. The CDR3 DNA reads TGTGCCAGCAGCCTGCAGCAGTCGAGCTCCTACAATGAGCAGTTCTTC.

This chain links TRBV10-1 with TRBJ2-2, with TRBD2 matching over 9 bases. The junction had 7 bases not matched to a gene; V was cut back by 8 bases and J by 0 bases. CDR3 length: 16 residues. Looked up from germline, CDR1 is WNHNN and CDR2 is SYGVQD (reference sequence). The CDR3 here is CASAIGGRANTGELFF. CDR3 DNA sequence: TGCGCCAGCGCCATCGGCGGGAGGGCGAACACCGGGGAGCTGTTTTTT.

V usage is TRBV9 and J usage is TRBJ2-2, with 9 positions matching TRBD2. CDR3 length equals 16 residues. Germline-derived CDR1 and CDR2 are SGDLS and YYNGEE. V trimming: 0 bases; J trimming: 3 bases; junction bases outside the gene matches: 3. This chain's CDR3 is CASSVVAGVYTGELFF. CDR3 DNA sequence: TGTGCCAGCAGCGTAGTAGCGGGAGTCTACACCGGGGAGCTGTTTTTT.

This rearrangement joins TRBV20-1 to TRBJ1-1; no clear D gene. This CDR3 region has 12 residues. The germline gives CDR1 DFQATT, CDR2 SNEGSKA (reference sequence). The V and J ends lost 5 bases and 4 bases respectively, with 11 bases between them. CDR3 sequence reads: CSAGRRSTEAFF. Here the CDR3 DNA reads TGCAGTGCTGGGCGCCGGTCCACTGAAGCTTTCTTT.

V usage is TRBV12-3 or TRBV12-4 and J usage is TRBJ2-3; 10 bases fit TRBD2. There are 15 residues in the CDR3. Trimming at V came to 2 bases and at J to 5 bases, leaving 4 bases not matched to a gene. CDR3 protein: CASSLLAGEGDTQYF. CDR3 nucleotides: TGTGCCAGCAGTTTACTAGCGGGAGAAGGAGATACGCAGTATTTT.

There are a few counts of this clonotype. This chain joins TRBV9 and TRBJ2-7; D not resolved. Germline V gene lookup returns CDR1 SGDLS and CDR2 YYNGEE. Trimming cost V 0 bases and J 7 bases, with 14 bases left between them. The CDR3 runs to 14 residues. Here the CDR3 reads CASSVEVVPWEQYF. CDR3 DNA sequence: TGTGCCAGCAGCGTAGAGGTCGTACCTTGGGAGCAGTACTTC.

The rearrangement joins TRBV5-5 to TRBJ1-5, with 7 bases aligning to TRBD1. V lost 0 bases, J lost 6 bases, and 6 bases stayed unmatched. The CDR3 runs to 15 residues. Germline V gives CDR1 SGHKS, CDR2 YYEKEE (reference sequence). The CDR3: CASSLVGTDTQPQHF. The CDR3 DNA reads TGTGCCAGCAGCTTGGTAGGGACAGATACTCAGCCCCAGCATTTT.

V is TRBV6-2 or TRBV6-3 and J is TRBJ2-2; D not certain. V was clipped by 0 bases and J by 8 bases, with 28 bases between them. This CDR3 spans 20 amino acids. CDR1 and CDR2 (germline): MNHEY, SVGEGT. The DNA for the CDR3 is TGTGCCAGCAGTTACTCGGGGTTTTATGGCGGACGGACCCCAAGTGGGGAGCTGTTTTTT. This sequence encodes CASSYSGFYGGRTPSGELFF.

The sample holds many counts of this clonotype. The chain joins TRBV25-1 to TRBJ2-5, with 7 bases identical to TRBD2. The CDR3 loop spans 12 amino acids. The J segment lost 4 bases and the V segment lost 4 bases, leaving 0 bases of the junction unmatched. Looked up from germline, CDR1 is MGHDK and CDR2 is SYGVNS. CDR3 amino acids: CASSGGGETQYF. CDR3 in DNA: TGTGCCAGCAGTGGCGGGGGAGAGACCCAGTACTTC.

The chain links TRBV29-1 to TRBJ2-1; the D gene is possibly TRBD1 (5 bases). CDR1 is SQVTM and CDR2 is ANQGSEA in the germline V gene. The CDR3 totals 14 residues. The DNA of the CDR3 is TGCACGTACATTTCTACAGGAGCCTACAATGAGCAGTTCTTC. Amino acids: CTYISTGAYNEQFF.

This clonotype came up many times. One end of the junction is discordant with germline, which a read error may explain. J is TRBJ1-6 and V is TRBV25-1; D gene unclear. The CDR3 totals 13 residues. The germline V gene encodes CDR1 MGHDK and CDR2 SYGVNS. The CDR3 DNA is TGTGCCACCAGTACAAAGTATAATTCACCCCTCCACTTT. Translation gives CATSTKYNSPLHF.

This clonotype has just a few counts. This sequence joins TRBV29-1 and TRBJ2-5; no reliable D call. The V end was cut by 3 bases, the J end by 0 bases, with 8 bases between. Germline loops: CDR1 SQVTM, CDR2 ANQGSEA. The CDR3 is 13 residues long. The CDR3 DNA follows: TGCAGCGTTGAGATGCAGGACCAAGAGACCCAGTACTTC. Translation: CSVEMQDQETQYF.

This clonotype was recorded a few times. This chain joins TRBV29-1 and TRBJ2-7; possibly TRBD1 for D (6 bases). Trimming shortened V by 6 bases and J by 5 bases, and 20 bases separated the two germline ends. Per the germline V gene, CDR1 is SQVTM and CDR2 is ANQGSEA. The CDR3 contains 14 residues. CDR3 DNA sequence: TGCAGCGTAGTCCGGGACACCTCACACAACGAGCAGTACTTC. Protein sequence: CSVVRDTSHNEQYF.

There are a few counts of this clonotype. V usage is TRBV2 and J usage is TRBJ1-1; TRBD1 might be the D (6 bases). Germline V lookup: CDR1 SNHLY, CDR2 FYNNEI. Trimming removed 6 bases from V and 1 base from J, with 9 bases in between. The CDR3 has 13 residues. The chain's CDR3 is CASSGQWNTEAFF. In DNA form, the CDR3 reads TGTGCCAGCAGCGGACAGTGGAACACTGAAGCTTTCTTT.

The chain carries TRBV30 and TRBJ2-7, with D unclear. Germline CDR1 and CDR2: GTSNPN and SVGIG (reference sequence). The CDR3 runs to 13 residues. Trimming shortened V by 3 bases and J by 1 base, and 10 bases separated the two germline ends. CDR3 amino acids: CAWSPRGSYEQYF. The CDR3 region has the DNA TGTGCCTGGAGCCCACGAGGATCCTACGAGCAGTACTTC.

This chain links TRBV4-3 with TRBJ2-1; 10 bases match TRBD2. Germline-derived CDR1 and CDR2 are LGHNA and YSLEER. The CDR3 has 18 amino acids. Germline trimming cut 1 base from V and 0 bases from J; bases unmatched to any gene: 6. The CDR3 is CASSQVSSGRFSYNEQFF. The CDR3 nucleotides read TGCGCCAGCAGCCAAGTTTCTAGCGGGAGATTCTCCTACAATGAGCAGTTCTTC.

V gene TRBV24-1 combines with J gene TRBJ2-4; D gene ambiguous. Trimming stripped 0 bases from V and 7 bases from J, with 9 bases between. The CDR3 loop spans 14 amino acids. The germline V gene encodes CDR1 KGHDR and CDR2 SFDVKD. The CDR3 spells CATSDLNRSNIQYF. CDR3 DNA sequence: TGTGCCACCAGTGATTTGAACCGGTCGAACATTCAGTACTTC.

In its sample, this clonotype was seen a few times. The chain combines TRBV9 with TRBJ2-1, with D hard to call. Germline V gene data show CDR1 as SGDLS and CDR2 as YYNGEE. V dropped 4 bases and J dropped 10 bases, with 12 bases sitting between them. This CDR3 contains 12 residues. The CDR3 nucleotides read TGTGCCAGCAGCCCCCAGATAGGCGAGCAGTTCTTC. Encoded protein: CASSPQIGEQFF.

The V and J genes are TRBV7-3 and TRBJ2-6; D is uncertain. The V end lost 4 bases, the J end lost 2 bases, and 6 bases lay between the germline ends. CDR1 SGHTA and CDR2 FQGTGA come from the germline V gene. CDR3 length equals 14 residues. CDR3 sequence reads: CASSSTTGANVLTF. The DNA for the CDR3 is TGTGCCAGCAGCTCTACGACTGGGGCCAACGTCCTGACTTTC. Looking up the rest from reference TRBV7-3 and TRBJ2-6 gives the full variable domain: GAGVSQTPSNKVTEKGKYVELRCDPISGHTALYWYRQSLGQGPEFLIYFQGTGAADDSGLPNDRFFAVRPEGSVSTLKIQRTERGDSAVYLCASSSTTGANVLTFGAGSRLTVL.

The chain employs TRBV7-3 and TRBJ2-5; TRBD2 might be the D (6 bases). This CDR3 contains 12 residues. V lost 5 bases to trimming and J lost 6 bases, with 10 bases between them. Germline assignment: CDR1 SGHTA and CDR2 FQGTGA. DNA of the CDR3: TGTGCCAGCAGCAGGACTATGAAGACCCAGTACTTC. It is translated as CASSRTMKTQYF.

The chain uses TRBV19 and TRBJ2-1; 8 nucleotides agree with TRBD2. The CDR3 has 16 residues. Unmatched junction bases numbered 9, after V lost 1 base and J lost 7 bases. CDR1 and CDR2 (germline): LNHDA, SQIVND (reference sequence). The CDR3 region has the DNA TGTGCCAGTAGTATAGTAAGCGGGAGTAGGGGTAATGAGCAGTTCTTC. Its protein is CASSIVSGSRGNEQFF.

This clonotype has more than one count but fewer than ten. The V and J genes are TRBV15 and TRBJ2-3; maybe TRBD2 (5 bases). Germline V gene data show CDR1 as LNHNV and CDR2 as YYDKDF (reference sequence). The CDR3 is 16 residues long. V was cut by 3 bases and J by 6 bases, with 19 bases left in between. CDR3 DNA: TGTGCCACCAGCAGGACTACACTAGAACACCTTGATACGCAGTATTTT. Protein sequence: CATSRTTLEHLDTQYF.

J is TRBJ1-5 and V is TRBV6-2 or TRBV6-3, with TRBD1 identical over 7 bases. In germline, CDR1 is MNHEY, CDR2 SVGEGT. Trimming removed 5 bases from V and 3 bases from J; junction bases left unmatched: 7. This CDR3 is 15 amino acids long. CDR3 region: CASSRGGTVNQPQHF. The CDR3 DNA follows: TGTGCCAGCAGTAGGGGCGGGACAGTCAATCAGCCCCAGCATTTT.